This TCR beta chain was captured in a study of T cell responses to AZD1222 COVID-19 vaccine. General study points: Most donors were white British and more were female, and clonal diversity was possibly underestimated.

This table comes from immunoSEQ multiplex PCR, and its TCRdb copy is limited to in-frame clones, with some not included. The sample has approximately 24,000 clones; around 90% are singletons. Worth noting for this clone: Antigen unknown.

The sequences come from peripheral blood, collected 28 days after the second AZD1222 dose. This TCR was sampled from an adult who received the AZD1222 COVID-19 vaccine.

The CDR3 DNA reads TGTGCCAGCAGCGGAGTGGGGGGGACTGAAGCTTTCTTT. It encodes CASSGVGGTEAFF. The chain uses TRBV3-1 (or the pseudogene TRBV3-2) and TRBJ1-1; tentative D call: TRBD1 (5 bases). The CDR3 totals 13 residues. V shed 5 bases and J shed 5 bases, with 12 bases lying between them. Germline V gives CDR1 LGHDT, CDR2 YNNKEL (reference sequence).